Described below is a single T cell receptor beta chain sequence and its context. No antigen is known for it. The entry originates in a study of cytomegalovirus exposure and HLA in healthy donors. In the study overall: There were 100 million to 120 million unique TCR beta sequences, drawn from 180 million or so T cells, in an earlier analysis. Study-wide results and limits: A later analysis found that most CMV-associated TCR beta chains appeared HLA-restricted. An analysis done earlier found most TCR beta V segments productive about 90% or about 30% of the time. Reports described diagnosis of cytomegalovirus status by the classifier as highly specific and sensitive.

Use of 60 Vbeta and 13 Jbeta primers characterized the PCR. Measured with immunoSEQ multiplex PCR; TCRdb has only the in-frame clones, and not every one. Altogether approximately 140,000 clones are present, around 77% being singletons, with the ten largest covering 4.9%. Per germline, CDR1 MNHEY and CDR2 SMNVEV (reference sequence). Trimming shortened V by 4 bases and J by 3 bases, and 8 bases separated the two germline ends. This CDR3 region has 13 residues. The chain joins TRBV27 to TRBJ2-3, with D tentatively TRBD1 (6 bases). This receptor was obtained from a woman in her fifties or sixties in good health and CMV-seronegative. Source material: PBMCs. The CDR3 spells CASSYRATDTQYF. In nucleotides, the CDR3 is TGTGCCAGCAGTTACAGGGCTACAGATACGCAGTATTTT.